This T cell receptor beta chain was identified in a study of shared clonotypes between healthy human individuals (dated by TCRdb to 2020 to 2022). Regarding the study in general: A couple of women and a few men aged 18 to 49 years were included in the cohort. For each donor, CD4 naive and CD4 memory were each given three plates, CD8 naive was given two plates, and CD8 memory was given one plate. The study deeply sequenced blood TCR repertoires of about 5 healthy adults to estimate repertoire size and the extent of clonotype sharing between individuals. To increase sequencing depth and limit assay-specific biases, TCR repertoire library preparation and sequencing were carried out by different laboratories using diverse techniques. Between about 0.85 and 9.5 billion PBMCs per donor were obtained by leukapheresis.

TCR CDR3 regions were amplified from genomic DNA by multiplex PCR using the deep immunoSEQ assay. Extracted genomic DNA from each cell subset was distributed evenly across all wells of several immunoSEQ 96-well plates, and each plate was treated as a replicate. Each replicate PCR for sorted subsets received roughly 0.2 ug genomic DNA, equal to about 29,000 T cell genomes. The purified libraries were quantified using a Qubit 3.0 fluorometer, sized with a Bioanalyzer 2100, and then quantified again using the KAPA Library Quantification kit. Every immunoSEQ 96-well plate was sequenced on a dedicated single-read 150-cycle Illumina NextSeq 550 flow cell. Processing in the source paper ran as follows. The immunoSEQ output contained only junctional sequences without quality scores, so filtering could not match that applied to full-length reads. Sequences were annotated with PyIR, a Python wrapper for IgBLAST v1.9, using IMGT germline references to assign V/J genes and CDR3. Reads were filtered out if the reads had weak V/J assignments (E-value above 1e-6), no CDR3, stop codons, out-of-frame junctions, or ambiguous translated residues. V3J clonotypes were defined by identical inferred V gene, J gene, and CDR3 amino acid sequence. To compute the percentage overlap between repertoires, the number of shared unique clonotypes was divided by the size of the smaller repertoire. RTK rarefaction, the Chao1 estimator, and Recon v2.1 estimates of unobserved clonotypes were used to assess repertoire richness. OLGA was used to compute generation probabilities for all TCRbeta clonotypes that the gDNA method yielded from a handful of donors. TCRdb re-hosts the immuneACCESS table, in-frame sequences only. Its copies lack some clones; in the studies checked, an unresolved V gene accounts for under half of them, and the cause for the rest is not known. V, J and clone size derive from that table, while D and trimming were established from the DNA sequence. This sample comprises fewer than 2.5 million clones, 80% to 95% of them detected only once. In total, the top ten clones hold about 0.38% of the sample.

The CDR3, from cysteine to phenylalanine, totals 15 residues. The sequence is cut down to CDR3 DNA, 45 bases in frame from base 1. Relative to germline, V is 2 bases shorter and J is 4 bases shorter, with 12 bases between their ends. CDR1 MRHNA and CDR2 SNTAGT were looked up in the germline V gene. The research as a whole found: The small number of donors limited the genetic and exposure-history diversity represented. Rarefaction of sorted-subset datasets indicated incomplete sequencing despite the large sequencing depth. Sampling was limited to blood, and TCR repertoires in tissue likely differ from TCR repertoires in blood. Based on pairwise subsampling, the degree of clonotype sharing among donors was expected to be affected by sequencing depth. Higher generation probabilities were observed for clonotypes shared by all four sorted-subset donors than for non-shared clonotypes. Naive subsets generally had larger estimated clonotype richness than memory subsets did. About 4.5% of naive CD4, 3% to 3.5% of naive CD8, 2.3% of memory CD4, and about 0.4% of memory CD8 clonotypes were shared across four donors.

Donors were healthy HIV-negative adults with no recently reported acute infections or vaccinations. Only Caucasian adults living in Nashville, Tennessee, USA were represented among the donors. Magnetic negative selection was used to enrich CD4+ T cells, after which naive cells were positively selected on CD45RA and the negative fraction became the memory subset. After blood collection by leukapheresis, PBMCs were isolated using Ficoll-Histopaque density gradient centrifugation and then cryopreserved in the vapor phase of liquid nitrogen. Analytical flow cytometry was used to check the purity and quantity of each magnetically sorted T cell population. Each sorted fraction had its genomic DNA isolated and then quantified by UV absorbance on a Nanodrop 2000c. Comment on this clone: Its antigen specificity is not known. Per-base quality was not reported, and no clone a single base away is much larger than it.

The receptor chain draws on TRBV6-4 and TRBJ1-5, with no reliable assignment of the D segment. The specimen was naive CD4+ T cells from PBMCs. The sample's cell subset or site label is to be understood as: CD45RA+ positively selected. The TCR sequence derives from a man aged 18 to 29 in good health. Some clones in this sample may be carry-over from other donors' samples. The CDR3 here reads CASSDPQVENQPQHF. The sequenced DNA: TGTGCCAGCAGTGACCCTCAGGTTGAGAATCAGCCCCAGCATTTT.